The 8 T cell receptor beta chains listed next were all sequenced from one sample in a study of OX40 agonist ivuxolimab in advanced cancers. Clones were read by immunoSEQ multiplex PCR, and TCRdb kept only the in-frame ones, dropping some. The sample records some 64,000 clones, approximately 92% being singletons. The material sequenced was CD4+ or CD8+ T cells sorted from blood, taken in a trial of the OX40 agonist ivuxolimab. The receptors stem from an adult with an advanced solid tumor such as melanoma, head and neck, liver or kidney cancer.

The chain couples TRBV23-1 to TRBJ2-7; no reliable D call. TRBV23-1 has ORF status, its function being uncertain. This CDR3 has 20 residues. Trimming stripped 0 bases from V and 2 bases from J, with 26 bases between. CDR3 sequence: CASSQSIVSRFPLIAYEQYF. Here the CDR3 DNA reads TGCGCCAGCAGTCAATCGATCGTTTCCCGGTTCCCTCTAATTGCCTACGAGCAGTACTTC.

The chain joins TRBV6-5 to TRBJ1-1; D possibly corresponds to TRBD1 (6 bases). Deletions cut 4 bases from V and 4 bases from J, with 16 bases between. Germline values: CDR1 MNHEY, CDR2 SVGAGI. This CDR3 contains 15 residues. The CDR3 loop reads CASSLMTGGSTEAFF. In DNA, the CDR3 is TGTGCCAGCAGTTTAATGACAGGTGGTAGCACTGAAGCTTTCTTT.

This clone showed up just a few times. The V gene is TRBV7-2, the J gene TRBJ2-2, with 12 nucleotides matching TRBD2. Trimming at V came to 5 bases and at J to 0 bases, leaving 1 base not matched to a gene. CDR1 and CDR2 from the germline V gene are SGHTA and FQGNSA. The CDR3 length is 16 residues. CDR3 protein: CASSRTSGANTGELFF. The CDR3 DNA reads TGTGCCAGCAGCCGGACTAGCGGGGCGAACACCGGGGAGCTGTTTTTT.

Note on this clone: The sample holds other DNA sequences that translate to the same CDR3. The V gene is TRBV30, the J gene TRBJ1-3; D is uncertain. Germline loops: CDR1 GTSNPN, CDR2 SVGIG (reference sequence). This CDR3 has 11 amino acids. Trimming shortened V by 1 base and J by 3 bases, and 1 base separated the two germline ends. CDR3 sequence reads: CAWSGGNTIYF. CDR3 coding DNA: TGTGCCTGGAGTGGTGGAAACACCATATATTTT.

The rearrangement uses TRBV11-2 and TRBJ1-1; weak D call: TRBD1 (6 bases). V lost 2 bases, J lost 1 base, and 14 bases lay in between. Germline loops: CDR1 SGHAT, CDR2 FQNNGV. CDR3 length equals 16 residues. The CDR3 nucleotides are TGTGCCAGCAGCTTATCGTTCAGGGGACGGAACACTGAAGCTTTCTTT. The encoded protein is CASSLSFRGRNTEAFF.

This clone was counted between two and nine times. The sample holds other DNA sequences that translate to the same CDR3. The chain uses TRBV6-4 and TRBJ2-2; D gene uncertain. Trimming took off 2 bases at V and 3 bases at J, with 4 bases between the two ends. This CDR3 has 13 amino acids. CDR1 is MRHNA and CDR2 is SNTAGT in the germline V gene. CDR3: CASSDRDTGELFF. The CDR3 DNA follows: TGTGCCAGCAGTGACAGGGACACCGGGGAGCTGTTTTTT.

This chain uses TRBV12-5 with TRBJ1-5, with D hard to call. Trimming shortened V by 2 bases and J by 0 bases, and 5 bases separated the two germline ends. The germline V gene encodes CDR1 LGHNT and CDR2 FRNRAP. The CDR3 runs 14 residues. CDR3 bases: TGTGCTAGTGGTTTGTGGGGTAGCAATCAGCCCCAGCATTTT. It is translated as CASGLWGSNQPQHF. Together with reference TRBV12-5 and TRBJ1-5, the CDR3 gives the full variable domain: DARVTQTPRHKVTEMGQEVTMRCQPILGHNTVFWYRQTMMQGLELLAYFRNRAPLDDSGMPKDRFSAEMPDATLATLKIQPSEPRDSAVYFCASGLWGSNQPQHFGDGTRLSIL.

The V and J genes are TRBV19 and TRBJ2-6; D possibly matches TRBD1 or TRBD2 (6 bases each). This CDR3 spans 15 amino acids. V was cut by 7 bases and J by 4 bases, with 14 bases left in between. The germline V gene has CDR1 LNHDA and CDR2 SQIVND (reference sequence). CDR3 sequence (DNA): TGTGCCAGTAATTGGGGGGCAGGCGGGGCCAACGTCCTGACTTTC. Translated: CASNWGAGGANVLTF.